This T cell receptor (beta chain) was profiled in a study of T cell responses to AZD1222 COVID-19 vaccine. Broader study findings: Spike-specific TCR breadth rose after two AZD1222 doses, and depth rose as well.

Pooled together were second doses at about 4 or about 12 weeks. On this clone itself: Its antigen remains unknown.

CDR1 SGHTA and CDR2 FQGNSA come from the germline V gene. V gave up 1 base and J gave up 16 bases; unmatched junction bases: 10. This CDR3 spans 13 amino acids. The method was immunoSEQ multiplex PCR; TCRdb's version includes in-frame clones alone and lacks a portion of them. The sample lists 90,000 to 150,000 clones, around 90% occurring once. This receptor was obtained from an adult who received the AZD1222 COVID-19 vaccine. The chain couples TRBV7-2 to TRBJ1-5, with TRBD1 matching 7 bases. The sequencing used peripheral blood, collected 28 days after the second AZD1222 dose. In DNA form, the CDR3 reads TGTGCCAGCAGCTTAGAGGGGGGTAGGGGGCAACATTTT. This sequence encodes CASSLEGGRGQHF.